This T cell receptor (beta chain) was identified during a study of tumor-infiltrating lymphocytes in localized non-small cell lung cancer. This clone appeared a few times. Its antigen is not known. Data came from immunoSEQ multiplex PCR; TCRdb stores just in-frame clones and leaves some out. Here the sample spans about 14,000 clones, about 77% being singletons. V lost 0 bases and J 2 bases, leaving 10 bases between the germline ends. Germline values: CDR1 MGHRA, CDR2 YSYEKL. The CDR3 extends over 15 amino acids. Study-wide results and caveats: No link was found between tumor T-cell fraction and recurrence-free survival. Tumors had more T cell infiltration than uninvolved lung, per TCRbeta sequencing and CD3 counts. Only some patients had TCR sequencing, depending on available tissue.

Sequencing input: lung tumor tissue. The chain couples TRBV4-1 to TRBJ1-2; D remains ambiguous. The receptor comes from a human donor with non-small cell lung cancer. The CDR3 region has the DNA TGCGCCAGCAGCCAAGATCTCCAGGCGAACTATGGCTACACCTTC. Encoded protein: CASSQDLQANYGYTF.